Listed below are T cell receptor beta chains from one sample, sequenced in a study of blood T cells in healthy people across ages. TCRdb re-called the 5' RACE reads with MiXCR, one entry per CDR3 protein. The table records about 760,000 distinct CDR3 sequences, more than 55% of them present only once. The specimen sequenced was blood. These receptors originate from a man aged 35 to 55 in good health. CDR3s include the opening cysteine and the closing phenylalanine or tryptophan. The D gene is left open where the match is weak. Part of the rows lack a size; the others show once, few, many or a class for expanded clones.

TRBJ2-1,.,.,TRBV9,TGTGCCAGCAGCCCTACCAAGCAGTTCTTC,CASSPTKQFF
TRBJ1-1,.,.,TRBV3-1,TGTGCCAGCAGCCAAGATTGGGTAAACACTGAAGCTTTCTTT,CASSQDWVNTEAFF
TRBJ1-2,TRBD1,.,TRBV27,TGTGCCAGCAGTTCGGGGACAGGTGTTGGCTACACCTTC,CASSSGTGVGYTF
TRBJ2-1,TRBD1,few,TRBV29-1,TGCAGCGTTCGACGGGACAGGCCCGTATACAATGAGCAGTTCTTC,CSVRRDRPVYNEQFF
TRBJ1-2,.,.,TRBV5-1,TGCGCCAGCAGCGGGACGGGGGGAGGCGACTATGGCTACACCTTC,CASSGTGGGDYGYTF
TRBJ2-1,.,.,TRBV7-2,TGTGCCAGCAGCCCCAGCCCAACGGCGTACTCCTACAATGAGCAGTTCTTC,CASSPSPTAYSYNEQFF
TRBJ2-4,TRBD1,.,TRBV5-1,TGCGCCAGCAGCTTGGGACAGGGGTTAGACATTCAGTACTTC,CASSLGQGLDIQYF
TRBJ1-5,TRBD1,.,TRBV7-2,TGTGCCAGCAGCCTCCTATCAGGGGGCGATCAGCCCCAGCATTTT,CASSLLSGGDQPQHF
TRBJ1-1,.,.,TRBV12-3/TRBV12-4,TGTGCCAGCAGTTTCATTAGCGGGGGTCCGGTTGGGTACACTGAAGCTTTCTTT,CASSFISGGPVGYTEAFF
TRBJ2-5,TRBD1,.,TRBV28,TGTGCCAGCAGTCCCCGGTGGGACAGGGGACGAGAGACCCAGTACTTC,CASSPRWDRGRETQYF
TRBJ2-7,TRBD1,few,TRBV29-1,TGCAGCGTCCACCCGACAGGGGGAAACGAGCAGTACTTC,CSVHPTGGNEQYF
TRBJ1-2,.,.,TRBV12-3/TRBV12-4,TGTGCCAGCAGTTTAGGTGCAGGGTCGTATGGCTACACCTTC,CASSLGAGSYGYTF
TRBJ2-7,.,.,TRBV4-1,TGCGCCAGCAGAGACCGGGACTCCTTTACGGACGAGCAGTACTTC,CASRDRDSFTDEQYF
TRBJ1-2,.,many,TRBV9,TGTGCCAGCAGCGACGGAGCGGGACTCTCCGGCTATGGCTACACCTTC,CASSDGAGLSGYGYTF
TRBJ2-6,.,few,TRBV6-2/TRBV6-3,TGTGCCAGCAGCGCGCCTTCTGGGGCCAACGTCCTGACTTTC,CASSAPSGANVLTF
TRBJ1-2,.,.,TRBV2,TGTGCCAGCAGTTTGGACAGTCGCCGGTATGGCTACACCTTC,CASSLDSRRYGYTF
TRBJ1-2,.,few,TRBV4-1,TGCGCCAGCACCCCCCGGGGGGACCCGCTTGGCTACACCTTC,CASTPRGDPLGYTF
TRBJ1-1,.,once,TRBV4-1,TGCGCCAGCAGTCCTAACAGGGCCAACACTGAAGCTTTCTTT,CASSPNRANTEAFF
TRBJ1-5,TRBD1,.,TRBV7-8,TGTGCCAGCAGCTTAAGAGACAGGGGGGATCTGGTCAATCAGCCCCAGCATTTT,CASSLRDRGDLVNQPQHF
TRBJ2-3,.,once,TRBV6-1,TGTGCCAGCAGTGAAGGGTGGGCAACTAGCACAGATACGCAGTATTTT,CASSEGWATSTDTQYF
TRBJ2-7,TRBD1,few,TRBV28,TGTGCCAGCAGTCCGAGGGGGCGCGGTACCTACGAGCAGTACTTC,CASSPRGRGTYEQYF
TRBJ2-3,TRBD1,few,TRBV20-1,TGCAGTGCGGACCGGGACAGGGGTGCGGCCACGCAGTATTTT,CSADRDRGAATQYF
TRBJ1-2,.,.,TRBV3-1,TGTGCCAGCAGCCAAATTATTTCCTATGGCTACACCTTC,CASSQIISYGYTF
TRBJ1-1,.,.,TRBV6-1,TGTGCCAGCAGTGAAAGGGGTTCTGAAGCTTTCTTT,CASSERGSEAFF
TRBJ2-3,TRBD2,few,TRBV20-1,TGCAGTGCTGGTGGGGGGGGGACTAGCACAGATACGCAGTATTTT,CSAGGGGTSTDTQYF
TRBJ1-2,.,.,TRBV12-3/TRBV12-4,TGTGCCACTCGAGCCCCAGCCACAGGGATGATAAACTATGGCTACACCTTC,CATRAPATGMINYGYTF
TRBJ2-2,.,.,TRBV3-1,TGTGCCAGCAGCCAAGTCTTGAACACCGGGGAGCTGTTTTTT,CASSQVLNTGELFF
TRBJ2-7,.,.,TRBV20-1,TGCAGTGCTAGAGGAGGGGAGTGGGGTTTCGAGCAGTACTTC,CSARGGEWGFEQYF
TRBJ2-1,.,many,TRBV20-1,TGCAGTGCGAGGTCTGACAGTTTATACAATGAGCAGTTCTTC,CSARSDSLYNEQFF
TRBJ2-7,TRBD2,.,TRBV7-9,TGTGCCAGCAGCCCCTCCAGCGGGGGCTACGAGCAGTACTTC,CASSPSSGGYEQYF
TRBJ1-5,.,once,TRBV28,TGTGCCAGCAGCCATGCCGACAGGCATCAGCCCCAGCATTTT,CASSHADRHQPQHF
TRBJ2-1,.,.,TRBV7-6,TGTGCCAGCAGCTTATCAGGCTCCTACAATGAGCAGTTCTTC,CASSLSGSYNEQFF
TRBJ1-2,TRBD1,.,TRBV6-1,TGTGCCAGCAGTTCAGACAGGGTTTATGGCTACACCTTC,CASSSDRVYGYTF
TRBJ2-1,.,.,TRBV5-1,TGCGCCAGCAGCCCGGACAGGGAGGGTAATGAGCAGTTCTTC,CASSPDREGNEQFF
TRBJ2-2,TRBD2,few,TRBV20-1,TGCAGTGCTAGAGGTACTAGCGACGCGAACACCGGGGAGCTGTTTTTT,CSARGTSDANTGELFF
TRBJ2-7,.,once,TRBV6-2/TRBV6-3,TGTGCCACTACCGGGGGAAACTCCTACGAGCAGTACTTC,CATTGGNSYEQYF
TRBJ2-5,TRBD1,.,TRBV5-1,TGCGCCAGCAGCTTAGGAAGGACAGGGGGCGCGGAGACCCAGTACTTC,CASSLGRTGGAETQYF
TRBJ2-5,TRBD2,.,TRBV20-1,TGCAGTCAAGGGGTGATGGCTAGCGGGAATCGGGGAGAGACCCAGTACTTC,CSQGVMASGNRGETQYF